Below, one TCR beta chain is given with its context. As yet, its antigen is unknown. Under the authors' procedure: Filtering was not the same, since immunoSEQ gave junction-only sequences without quality scores. Assay: immunoSEQ multiplex PCR; the TCRdb copy retains only in-frame clones and omits some. From that table come the V and J calls and clone size; the DNA was used to work out D and trimming. The table lists some 2,000,000 clones, approximately 95% of them singletons. The V gene end was trimmed by 6 bases and the J gene end by 5 bases; junction bases not matched to a gene: 9. The CDR3 contains 14 residues. Germline CDR1 MDHEN, CDR2 SYDVKM. This sample is part of a study of shared clonotypes between healthy human individuals. Study-wide points: Few donors limited the genetic and exposure-history diversity represented. When compared with the clonotypes that were shared by all four sorted-subset donors, the non-shared clonotypes turned out to have lower generation probabilities.

There were no recent acute infections or vaccinations among the donors, who were healthy HIV-negative adults. The chain couples TRBV28 to TRBJ1-1; 7 nucleotides agree with TRBD1. Sequencing was done on a sample of naive CD4+ T cells sorted from blood. The sample's subset: CD45RA+ positively selected. This receptor was obtained from a man younger than 35 in good health. The CDR3 here is CASSSSGTATEAFF. Here the CDR3 DNA reads TGTGCCAGCAGCTCCTCCGGGACAGCAACTGAAGCTTTCTTT.